This paragraph covers one T cell receptor (beta chain) sequence. The antigen is not known. The data derive from a study of T cell responses to AZD1222 COVID-19 vaccine. CDR1 and CDR2 (germline): SGHNT, YYREEE (reference sequence). This CDR3 comprises 14 residues. Trimming stripped 1 base from V and 9 bases from J, with 11 bases between. Study outcomes and limitations: Regions left unmutated in variants are reportedly the target of nearly half of spike-specific TCRs. Distributed over spike, vaccine-associated CD4 TCRs predominated at 160-218 and 743-854. Possibly, clonal diversity was underestimated; donors were largely white British and included more females.

Only in-frame clones appear in the TCRdb table, and some are missing; sequencing was by immunoSEQ multiplex PCR. The sample has 150,000 or so clones; 93% are singletons. Sample: peripheral blood, taken on day 0 of AZD1222 vaccination. The TCR originated in an adult in good health. The chain employs TRBV5-4 and TRBJ1-6, with D unclear. The CDR3 DNA is TGTGCCAGCAGCTTGAGGCCAGAAGGTTCACCCCTCCACTTT. Amino acid sequence: CASSLRPEGSPLHF.